The present T cell receptor beta chain was sequenced within a study of blood T cell repertoires in COVID-19. Study-wide background: Sites in the United States, Italy and Spain provided acute and convalescent COVID-19 samples. Sources were T cells, B-cell-depleted T cells, or PBMCs; the material itself was cDNA or gDNA.

In the original processing: Cell counts per sample came from amplifying reference gene primers. The repertoire was sequenced with immunoSEQ multiplex PCR; TCRdb's copy has only in-frame clones and lacks some. V and J calls and clone size come straight from that table; D and trimming were deduced from the DNA. This sample carries about 210,000 clones, 88% of them seen once, and the ten largest clones take 1.7%. Germline assignment: CDR1 SGHNT and CDR2 YYREEE (reference sequence). The J segment lost 6 bases and the V segment lost 4 bases, leaving 10 bases of the junction unmatched. CDR3 length: 15 residues.

Material: peripheral blood. This chain uses TRBV5-4 with TRBJ1-1; 9 bases line up with TRBD1. This clonotype was obtained from a man between 65 and 79 years old with acute or convalescent COVID-19. The CDR3 DNA sequence: TGTGCCAGCAGCAAAACCGGGACAGGGATGCCTGAAGCTTTCTTT. Its protein product is CASSKTGTGMPEAFF.